The sequence of this T cell receptor (beta chain) was determined in a study of blood T cell repertoires in COVID-19. Background on the study: Sites across the United States, Italy and Spain contributed samples from acute and convalescent COVID-19. Sources were T cells, B-cell-depleted T cells, or PBMCs; the material itself was cDNA or gDNA.

In the authors' methods: Estimation of nucleated cell counts was performed using reference gene primer amplification. Clones were sequenced by immunoSEQ multiplex PCR, and TCRdb holds only the in-frame ones, with some missing. V, J and clone size were drawn from that table, and D and trimming were deduced from the DNA. This sample carries roughly 220,000 clones, approximately 78% of them seen once, and the ten largest clones take around 8%. Recruited during active infection, patients (from Seattle) were subsequently followed longitudinally. This CDR3 has 15 residues. Germline loops: CDR1 LGHNA, CDR2 YSLEER. Trimming cost V 3 bases and J 2 bases, with 11 bases left between them.

The chain uses TRBV4-3 and TRBJ1-5, with D maybe TRBD1 (6 bases). The source is a woman aged 80 or over with COVID-19, enrolled during active disease. Sequenced input: peripheral blood. In nucleotides, the CDR3 is TGCGCCAGCAGCCAGGGGACATACGGCAATCAGCCCCAGCATTTT. Its translation: CASSQGTYGNQPQHF.